The 23 T cell receptor beta chains reported below all come from one sample, sequenced in a study of shared clonotypes between healthy human individuals. Sequencing used immunoSEQ multiplex PCR; TCRdb keeps in-frame clones, though not all of them. The profile shows 980,000 or so clones, around three quarters of them singletons. Sequenced sample: memory CD4+ T cells sorted from blood. As to subset: CD45RA-negative fraction. These receptors were collected from a man younger than 35 in good health.

The CDR3 coding sequence is TGTGCCAGCAGTGCCCCCGGGACAGGGGGCTTCGGGGAGCTGTTTTTT. Amino acid sequence: CASSAPGTGGFGELFF. The chain joins TRBV6-1 to TRBJ2-2; 12 bases are a match to TRBD1. Germline assignment: CDR1 MNHNS and CDR2 SASEGT. This CDR3 is built from 16 residues. V gave up 4 bases and J gave up 7 bases; unmatched junction bases: 7.

The chain joins TRBV28 to TRBJ2-1; 7 nucleotides agree with TRBD2. Germline V gene data show CDR1 as MDHEN and CDR2 as SYDVKM. The CDR3 runs to 12 residues. The V segment lost 2 bases and the J segment 10 bases; nucleotides outside the gene matches: 2. The CDR3 nucleotides read TGTGCCAGCAGTTTAGCACTAGCGGAGCAGTTCTTC. Protein sequence: CASSLALAEQFF.

The chain joins TRBV25-1 to TRBJ2-3; D not certain. V was cut by 4 bases and J by 3 bases, with 8 bases left in between. CDR1 is MGHDK and CDR2 is SYGVNS in the germline V gene. The CDR3 consists of 13 residues. The CDR3 protein is CASSGRTTDTQYF. The DNA of the CDR3 is TGTGCCAGCAGTGGTCGTACGACAGATACGCAGTATTTT. Based on the CDR3 plus reference TRBV25-1 and TRBJ2-3, the full variable domain is EADIYQTPRYLVIGTGKKITLECSQTMGHDKMYWYQQDPGMELHLIHYSYGVNSTEKGDLSSESTVSRIRTEHFPLTLESARPSHTSQYLCASSGRTTDTQYFGPGTRLTVL.

The rearrangement joins TRBV7-2 to TRBJ2-2; D unclear. Germline V lookup: CDR1 SGHTA, CDR2 FQGNSA. V lost 5 bases, J lost 4 bases, and 5 bases lay in between. The CDR3 loop spans 12 amino acids. In DNA form, the CDR3 reads TGTGCCAGCAGCCTTCTCACCGGGGAGCTGTTTTTT. Its translation is CASSLLTGELFF.

This clone was found a few times. V gene TRBV5-6 combines with J gene TRBJ2-1; 8 bases map to TRBD2. V was clipped by 4 bases and J by 4 bases; unmatched bases: 7. Germline CDR1 is SGHDT and CDR2 is YYEEEE. CDR3 length equals 15 residues. The CDR3 loop reads CASSLTSGLYNEQFF. The CDR3 coding sequence is TGTGCCAGCAGCCTAACTAGCGGCCTGTACAATGAGCAGTTCTTC.

The CDR3 reads CATSRLPNTEAFF. CDR3 sequence (DNA): TGTGCCACCAGCAGACTTCCTAACACTGAAGCTTTCTTT. The J gene is TRBJ1-1, the V gene TRBV15; D remains ambiguous. This CDR3 is built from 13 residues. The germline CDR1 and CDR2 sequences are LNHNV and YYDKDF (reference sequence). Trimming pared 2 bases from V and 2 bases from J, leaving 6 bases between.

This chain uses TRBV19 with TRBJ2-3, with TRBD2 matching 7 bases. CDR1 is LNHDA, CDR2 SQIVND, per germline (reference sequence). The CDR3 runs to 14 residues. J gave up 2 bases and V 7 bases, and 6 bases lay outside the gene matches. The DNA for the CDR3 is TGTGCCAGTAACCTGGGGAGGGACACAGATACGCAGTATTTT. This sequence encodes CASNLGRDTDTQYF.

This clone was picked up a small number of times. The chain links TRBV2 to TRBJ1-1; D is ambiguous. V was trimmed by 6 bases and J by 7 bases, leaving 9 bases between them. Looked up from germline, CDR1 is SNHLY and CDR2 is FYNNEI. The CDR3 is 11 residues long. The CDR3 nucleotides read TGTGCCAGCAGCGAACAATATGAAGCTTTCTTT. This codes for CASSEQYEAFF.

The chain employs TRBV30 and TRBJ2-5, with 7 bases aligning to TRBD1. The CDR3 spans 16 residues. V dropped 1 base and J dropped 6; count of bases not matched to a gene: 14. CDR1 and CDR2 (germline): GTSNPN, SVGIG (reference sequence). The chain's CDR3 is CAWSEHWDSIGQTQYF. In DNA form, the CDR3 reads TGTGCCTGGAGTGAGCATTGGGACAGCATTGGGCAGACCCAGTACTTC.

This clone occurred many times. The rearrangement joins TRBV5-1 to TRBJ2-2; D unresolved. V gave up 0 bases and J gave up 6 bases, with 27 bases separating them. The CDR3 has 20 residues. The V gene's germline CDR1 is SGHRS and CDR2 YFSETQ. CDR3 loop: CASSLERKTPAPTAAGELFF. In nucleotides, the CDR3 is TGCGCCAGCAGCTTGGAGAGGAAAACCCCCGCCCCCACTGCCGCCGGGGAGCTGTTTTTT.

A word on this clone: Other DNA sequences in the same sample also yield this CDR3. The chain couples TRBV7-2 to TRBJ2-7, with unresolved D. The V gene lost 1 base and the J gene lost 1 base, with 5 bases spanning the gap. From germline, CDR1 is SGHTA and CDR2 FQGNSA. This CDR3 is 13 amino acids long. CDR3 coding DNA: TGTGCCAGCAGCTTAGGGAGATCCTACGAGCAGTACTTC. Its protein is CASSLGRSYEQYF.

Comment on this clone: A much larger clone lies a single base off, so this may be a read error. This sample includes further DNA sequences coding for the same CDR3. The chain employs TRBV5-1 and TRBJ1-1; D might be TRBD1 (6 bases). The CDR3 runs 14 residues. The germline V and J ends were trimmed by 0 bases and 3 bases, with 9 bases remaining between them. CDR1 is SGHRS and CDR2 is YFSETQ in the germline V gene. CDR3 in DNA: TGCGCCAGCAGCTTGGACAGGGAAGACACTGAAGCTTTCTTT. Protein sequence: CASSLDREDTEAFF.

The V and J genes are TRBV5-4 and TRBJ1-4, with D uncertain. This CDR3 has 16 amino acids. Between the trimmed V and J ends, which lost 0 bases and 8 bases, there was a span of 17 bases. Per germline, CDR1 SGHNT and CDR2 YYREEE (reference sequence). CDR3 bases: TGTGCCAGCAGCTTGGGTGGAGTTAACGGTGGGGAAAAACTGTTTTTT. The encoded protein is CASSLGGVNGGEKLFF.

The V call is TRBV4-3, the J call TRBJ2-1, with 12 bases that match TRBD2. The V gene's germline CDR1 is LGHNA and CDR2 YSLEER. The CDR3 is 15 residues long. The V gene end was trimmed by 1 base and the J gene end by 7 bases; junction bases not matched to a gene: 2. The CDR3 DNA reads as TGCGCCAGCAGCCAAGGGACTAGCGGGACTAATGAGCAGTTCTTC. This gives the protein CASSQGTSGTNEQFF.

This clone occurred once. The chain combines TRBV1 with TRBJ2-7. TRBV1 is recorded as a pseudogene. The CDR3 extends over 20 amino acids. The DNA of the CDR3 is TGCACCAGCAGCGGCAGGGGTGCGCGCCCACCGGGGAGGCTCTCCTACGAGCAGTACTTC. As protein: CTSSGRGARPPGRLSYEQYF.

This clone showed up just a few times. Additional DNA sequences in this sample encode the identical CDR3. V is TRBV6-1 and J is TRBJ2-7; D call uncertain. This CDR3 region has 11 residues. V was cut by 3 bases and J by 3 bases, with 3 bases left in between. The germline CDR1 and CDR2 sequences are MNHNS and SASEGT. In DNA, the CDR3 is TGTGCCAGCAGTGACAGCTACGAGCAGTACTTC. Its protein is CASSDSYEQYF.

To note about this clone: Within the sample, other DNA sequences also encode this same CDR3. The chain links TRBV9 to TRBJ1-3; D gene uncertain. The ends were cut back, 0 bases at V and 4 bases at J, with 5 bases in the middle. Germline loops: CDR1 SGDLS, CDR2 YYNGEE. The CDR3 length is 13 residues. CDR3 bases: TGTGCCAGCAGCGTAGCCCCGGGAAACACCATATATTTT. Amino acid sequence: CASSVAPGNTIYF.

This clone showed up just a few times. The J gene is TRBJ1-4, the V gene TRBV4-2, with a weak D call TRBD1 (5 bases). V gave up 2 bases and J gave up 0 bases, with 13 bases separating them. CDR3 length: 17 residues. Germline assignment: CDR1 LGHNA and CDR2 YNFKEQ. The CDR3 loop is CASSQLIGGATNEKLFF. CDR3 bases: TGTGCCAGCAGCCAACTTATCGGAGGGGCAACTAATGAAAAACTGTTTTTT.

This sequence joins TRBV5-1 and TRBJ1-2; 8 nucleotides line up with TRBD1. The CDR3 runs to 15 residues. The germline gives CDR1 SGHRS, CDR2 YFSETQ. V dropped 0 bases and J dropped 8; count of bases not matched to a gene: 9. The CDR3 DNA reads TGCGCCAGCAGCTTGGCCAACGGACAGGGTTACGGCTACACCTTC. This codes for CASSLANGQGYGYTF.

This clone was recorded once. The gene calls are TRBV7-3 and TRBJ1-5; a possible D gene is TRBD1 (6 bases). V was cut by 5 bases and J by 4 bases, with 9 bases left in between. CDR1 is SGHTA and CDR2 is FQGTGA in the germline V gene. CDR3 length: 13 amino acids. CDR3 loop: CASSQGQNQPQHF. The CDR3 region has the DNA TGTGCCAGCAGCCAGGGACAAAATCAGCCCCAGCATTTT.

This clone came up a few times. J is TRBJ2-3 and V is TRBV13, with D perhaps given as TRBD1 or TRBD2 (6 bases each). CDR3 length equals 18 residues. From germline, CDR1 is PRHDT and CDR2 FYEKMQ (reference sequence). The V end was cut by 3 bases, the J end by 0 bases, with 19 bases between. In DNA form, the CDR3 reads TGTGCCAGCAGCTTTAAAAAAGGGGGGACTTCAAGCACAGATACGCAGTATTTT. Residues: CASSFKKGGTSSTDTQYF. Based on the CDR3 plus reference TRBV13 and TRBJ2-3, the full variable domain is AAGVIQSPRHLIKEKRETATLKCYPIPRHDTVYWYQQGPGQDPQFLISFYEKMQSDKGSIPDRFSAQQFSDYHSELNMSSLELGDSALYFCASSFKKGGTSSTDTQYFGPGTRLTVL.

The chain is built from TRBV5-1 and TRBJ2-7; D perhaps matches TRBD2 (6 bases). The germline V gene has CDR1 SGHRS and CDR2 YFSETQ. V was trimmed by 1 base and J by 5 bases, leaving 16 bases between them. This CDR3 contains 15 residues. In DNA form, the CDR3 reads TGCGCCAGCAGCTTGAGGCCCTGGGGGGACGACGAGCAGTACTTC. Translation gives CASSLRPWGDDEQYF.

The rearrangement joins TRBV6-1 to TRBJ2-3, with 10 bases that match TRBD2. The J segment lost 3 bases and the V segment lost 1 base, leaving 10 bases of the junction unmatched. Germline V gene lookup returns CDR1 MNHNS and CDR2 SASEGT. The CDR3 extends over 18 amino acids. CDR3 protein: CASSEGWSSGGATDTQYF. CDR3 nucleotide sequence: TGTGCCAGCAGTGAAGGATGGTCTAGCGGGGGTGCGACAGATACGCAGTATTTT.